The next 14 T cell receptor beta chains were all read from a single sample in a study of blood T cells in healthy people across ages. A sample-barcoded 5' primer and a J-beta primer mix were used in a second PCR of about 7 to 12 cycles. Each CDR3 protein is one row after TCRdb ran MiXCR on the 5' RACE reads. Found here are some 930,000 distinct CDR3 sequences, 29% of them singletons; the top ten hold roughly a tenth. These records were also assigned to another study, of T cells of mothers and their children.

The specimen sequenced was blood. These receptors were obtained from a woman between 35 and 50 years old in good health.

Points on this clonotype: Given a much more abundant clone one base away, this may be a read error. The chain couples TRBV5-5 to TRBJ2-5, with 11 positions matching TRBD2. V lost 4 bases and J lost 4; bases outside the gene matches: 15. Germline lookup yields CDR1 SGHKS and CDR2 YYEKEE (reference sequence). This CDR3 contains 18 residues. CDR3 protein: CASSPAGLAGGLRETQYF. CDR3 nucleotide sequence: TGTGCCAGCAGCCCGGCGGGGCTAGCGGGGGGCTTACGAGAGACCCAGTACTTC.

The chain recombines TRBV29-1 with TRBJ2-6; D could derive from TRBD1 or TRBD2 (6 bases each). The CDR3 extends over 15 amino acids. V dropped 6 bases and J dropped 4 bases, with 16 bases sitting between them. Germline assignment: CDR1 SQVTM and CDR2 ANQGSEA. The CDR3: CSVAEGGVGANVLTF. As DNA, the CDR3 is TGCAGCGTGGCCGAGGGGGGCGTGGGGGCCAACGTCCTGACTTTC.

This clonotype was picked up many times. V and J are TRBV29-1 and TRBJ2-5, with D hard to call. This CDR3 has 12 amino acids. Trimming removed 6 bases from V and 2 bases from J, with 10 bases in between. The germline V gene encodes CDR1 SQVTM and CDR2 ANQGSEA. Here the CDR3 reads CSVLTNQETQYF. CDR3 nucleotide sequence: TGCAGCGTCCTGACAAATCAAGAGACCCAGTACTTC.

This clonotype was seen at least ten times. The CDR3 sequence is CASSWSGGAGETQYF. The CDR3, as DNA: TGTGCCAGCAGCTGGAGCGGGGGGGCGGGGGAGACCCAGTACTTC. The rearrangement uses TRBV9 and TRBJ2-5; 10 bases line up with TRBD2. The CDR3 has 15 amino acids. CDR1 is SGDLS, CDR2 YYNGEE, per germline. The trim removed 4 bases at V and 5 bases at J, leaving 8 bases unmatched. Combining the CDR3 with reference TRBV9 and TRBJ2-5 gives the whole variable domain DSGVTQTPKHLITATGQRVTLRCSPRSGDLSVYWYQQSLDQGLQFLIQYYNGEERAKGNILERFSAQQFPDLHSELNLSSLELGDSALYFCASSWSGGAGETQYFGPGTRLLVL.

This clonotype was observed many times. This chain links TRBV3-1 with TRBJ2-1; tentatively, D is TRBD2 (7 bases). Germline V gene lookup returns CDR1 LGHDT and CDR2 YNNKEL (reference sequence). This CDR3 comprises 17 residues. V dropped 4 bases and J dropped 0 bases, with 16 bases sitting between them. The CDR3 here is CASSPYWGGLSYNEQFF. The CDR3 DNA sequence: TGTGCCAGCAGCCCCTACTGGGGGGGGCTCTCCTACAATGAGCAGTTCTTC.

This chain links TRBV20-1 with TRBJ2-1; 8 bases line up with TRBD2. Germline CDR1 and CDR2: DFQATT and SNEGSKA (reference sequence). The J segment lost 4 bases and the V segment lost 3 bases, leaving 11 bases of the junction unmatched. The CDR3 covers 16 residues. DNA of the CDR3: TGCAGTGCTAGGGAACCACGGGAGGGCGGTTACAATGAGCAGTTCTTC. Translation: CSAREPREGGYNEQFF.

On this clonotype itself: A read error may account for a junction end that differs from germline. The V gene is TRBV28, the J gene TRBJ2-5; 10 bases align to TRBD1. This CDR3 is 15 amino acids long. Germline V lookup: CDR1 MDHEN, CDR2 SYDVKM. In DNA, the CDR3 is TGTGCCAGCAGTTTCCACGGGACAGGGGAAGAGGCCCAGTACTTC. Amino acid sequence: CASSFHGTGEEAQYF.

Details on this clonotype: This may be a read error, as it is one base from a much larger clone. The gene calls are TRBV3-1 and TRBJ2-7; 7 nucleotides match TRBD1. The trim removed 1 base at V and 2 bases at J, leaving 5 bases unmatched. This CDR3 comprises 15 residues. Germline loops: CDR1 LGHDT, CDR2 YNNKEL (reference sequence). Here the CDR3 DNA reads TGTGCCAGCAGCCAAGGTGGGACAGTTACCTACGAGCAGTACTTC. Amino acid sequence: CASSQGGTVTYEQYF.

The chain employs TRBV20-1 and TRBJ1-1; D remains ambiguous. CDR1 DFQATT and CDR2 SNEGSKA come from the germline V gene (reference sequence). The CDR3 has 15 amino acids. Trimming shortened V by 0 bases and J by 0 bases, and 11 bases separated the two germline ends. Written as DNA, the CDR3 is TGCAGTGCTAGAGATCACAGAACAGTGAACACTGAAGCTTTCTTT. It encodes CSARDHRTVNTEAFF.

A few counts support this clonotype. The CDR3 DNA follows: TGTGCCAGCAGCAGAACAGGGGGCTTTGGCAATCAGCCCCAGCATTTT. Encoded protein: CASSRTGGFGNQPQHF. V gene TRBV28 combines with J gene TRBJ1-5; 9 positions match TRBD1. The CDR3 has 16 amino acids. Per germline, CDR1 MDHEN and CDR2 SYDVKM. After removal of 6 bases from V and 2 bases from J, the junction contained 8 bases not matched to a gene.

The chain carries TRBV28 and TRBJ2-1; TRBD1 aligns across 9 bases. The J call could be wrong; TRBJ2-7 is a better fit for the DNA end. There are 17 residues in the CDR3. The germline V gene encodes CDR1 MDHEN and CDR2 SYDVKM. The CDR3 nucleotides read TGTGCCAGCAGGGGATCTACCGGGACAGGGTCCCCCAATGAGCAGTACTTC. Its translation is CASRGSTGTGSPNEQYF.

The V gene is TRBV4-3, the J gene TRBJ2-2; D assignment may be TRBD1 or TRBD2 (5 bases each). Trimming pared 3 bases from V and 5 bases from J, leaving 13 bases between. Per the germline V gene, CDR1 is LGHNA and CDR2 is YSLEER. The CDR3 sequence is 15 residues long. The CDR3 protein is CASSQGLAGTGELFF. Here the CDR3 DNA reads TGCGCCAGCAGCCAGGGGCTAGCAGGGACCGGGGAGCTGTTTTTT.

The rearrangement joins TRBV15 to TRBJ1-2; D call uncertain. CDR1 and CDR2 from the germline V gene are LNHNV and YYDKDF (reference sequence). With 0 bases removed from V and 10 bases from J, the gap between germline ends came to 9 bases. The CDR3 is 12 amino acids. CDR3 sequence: CATSRDGQHYTF. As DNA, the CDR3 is TGTGCCACCAGCAGAGATGGCCAACACTACACCTTC.

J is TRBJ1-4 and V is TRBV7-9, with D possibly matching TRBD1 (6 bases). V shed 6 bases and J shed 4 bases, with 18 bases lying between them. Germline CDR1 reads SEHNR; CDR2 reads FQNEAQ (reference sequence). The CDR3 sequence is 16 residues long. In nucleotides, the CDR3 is TGTGCCAGCAGTTCGTTGCCGGGACAAATTAATGAAAAACTGTTTTTT. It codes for CASSSLPGQINEKLFF.